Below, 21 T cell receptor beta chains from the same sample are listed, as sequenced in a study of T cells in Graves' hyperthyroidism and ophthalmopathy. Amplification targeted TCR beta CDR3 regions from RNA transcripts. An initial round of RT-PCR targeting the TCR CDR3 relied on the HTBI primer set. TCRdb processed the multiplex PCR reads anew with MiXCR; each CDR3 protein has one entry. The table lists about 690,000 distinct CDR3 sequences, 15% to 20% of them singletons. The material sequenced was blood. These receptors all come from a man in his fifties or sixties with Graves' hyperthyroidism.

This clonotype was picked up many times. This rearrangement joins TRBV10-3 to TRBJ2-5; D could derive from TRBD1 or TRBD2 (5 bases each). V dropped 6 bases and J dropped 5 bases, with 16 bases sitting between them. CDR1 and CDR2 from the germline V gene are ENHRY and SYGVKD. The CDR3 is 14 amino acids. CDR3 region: CAIRGDLADETQYF. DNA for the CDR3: TGTGCCATCAGGGGGGACCTTGCAGATGAGACCCAGTACTTC.

The DNA for the CDR3 is TGCAGCGTTGGGTACAGCGGGGGAACCTACGAGCAGTACTTC. Protein sequence: CSVGYSGGTYEQYF. The chain employs TRBV29-1 and TRBJ2-7; TRBD2 matches at 8 bases. J was trimmed by 2 bases and V by 4 bases; bases with no gene match: 7. The germline CDR1 and CDR2 sequences are SQVTM and ANQGSEA. The CDR3 spans 14 residues.

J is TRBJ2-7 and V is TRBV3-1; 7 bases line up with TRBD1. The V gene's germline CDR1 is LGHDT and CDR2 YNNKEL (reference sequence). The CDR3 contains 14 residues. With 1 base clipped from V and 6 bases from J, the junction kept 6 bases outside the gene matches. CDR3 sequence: CASSQGQGFGEQYF. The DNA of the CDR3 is TGTGCCAGCAGCCAAGGACAGGGTTTTGGCGAGCAGTACTTC.

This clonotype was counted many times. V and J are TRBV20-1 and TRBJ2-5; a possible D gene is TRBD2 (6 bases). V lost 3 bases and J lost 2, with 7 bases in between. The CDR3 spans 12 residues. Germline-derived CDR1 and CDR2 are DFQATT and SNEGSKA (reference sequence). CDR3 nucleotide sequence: TGCAGTGCTAGTGCGGGACAAGAGACCCAGTACTTC. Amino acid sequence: CSASAGQETQYF.

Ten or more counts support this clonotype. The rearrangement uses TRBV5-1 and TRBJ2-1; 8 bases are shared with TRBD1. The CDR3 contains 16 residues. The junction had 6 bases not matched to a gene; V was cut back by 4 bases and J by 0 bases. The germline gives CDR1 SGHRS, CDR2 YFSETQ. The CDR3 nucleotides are TGCGCCAGCAGCGCCCGGACAGGGAACTCCTACAATGAGCAGTTCTTC. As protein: CASSARTGNSYNEQFF.

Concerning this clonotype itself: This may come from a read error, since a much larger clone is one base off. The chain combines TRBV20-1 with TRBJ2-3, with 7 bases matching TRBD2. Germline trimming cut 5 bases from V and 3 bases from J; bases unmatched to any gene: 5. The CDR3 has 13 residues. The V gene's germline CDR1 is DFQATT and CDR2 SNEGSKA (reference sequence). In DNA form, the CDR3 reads TGCAGTGCTCTACTGGGGGGGACAGATACGCAGTATTTT. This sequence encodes CSALLGGTDTQYF.

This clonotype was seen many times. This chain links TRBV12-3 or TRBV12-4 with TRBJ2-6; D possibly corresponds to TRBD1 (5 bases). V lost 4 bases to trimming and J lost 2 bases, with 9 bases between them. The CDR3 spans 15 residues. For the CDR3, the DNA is TGTGCCAGCAGTTCGCAGGGAACTGGGGCCAACGTCCTGACTTTC. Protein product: CASSSQGTGANVLTF.

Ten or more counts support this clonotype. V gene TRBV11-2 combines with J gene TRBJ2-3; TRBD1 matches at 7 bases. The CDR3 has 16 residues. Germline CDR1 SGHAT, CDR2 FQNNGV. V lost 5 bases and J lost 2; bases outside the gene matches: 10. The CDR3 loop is CASSPQQGTSTDTQYF. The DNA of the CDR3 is TGTGCCAGCAGCCCCCAACAGGGGACCTCCACAGATACGCAGTATTTT.

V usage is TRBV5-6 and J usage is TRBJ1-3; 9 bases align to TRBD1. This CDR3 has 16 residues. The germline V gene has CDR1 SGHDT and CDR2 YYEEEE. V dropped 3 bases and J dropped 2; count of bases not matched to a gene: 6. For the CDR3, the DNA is TGTGCCAGCAGCTCAGATACAGGGGGCCCTGGAAACACCATATATTTT. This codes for CASSSDTGGPGNTIYF.

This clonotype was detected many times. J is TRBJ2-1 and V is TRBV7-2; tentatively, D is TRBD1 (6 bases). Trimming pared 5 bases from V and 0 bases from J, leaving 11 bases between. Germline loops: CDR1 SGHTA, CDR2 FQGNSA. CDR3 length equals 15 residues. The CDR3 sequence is CASSPDRISYNEQFF. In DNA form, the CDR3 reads TGTGCCAGCAGCCCAGACAGGATCTCCTACAATGAGCAGTTCTTC.

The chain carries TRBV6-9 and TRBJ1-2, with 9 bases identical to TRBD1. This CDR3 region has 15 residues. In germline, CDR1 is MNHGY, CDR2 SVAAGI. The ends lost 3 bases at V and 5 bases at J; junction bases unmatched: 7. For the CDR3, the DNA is TGTGCCAGCAGTTACGCTCGGACAGGGGATTATGGCTACACCTTC. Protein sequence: CASSYARTGDYGYTF.

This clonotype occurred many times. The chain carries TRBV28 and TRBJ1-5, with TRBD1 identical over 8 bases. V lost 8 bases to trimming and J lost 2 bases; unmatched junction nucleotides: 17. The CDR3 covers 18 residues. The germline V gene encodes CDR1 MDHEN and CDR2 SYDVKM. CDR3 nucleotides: TGTGCCAGCCGCCCGTTGCTTGCGGACAGGGTCGGCAATCAGCCCCAGCATTTT. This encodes CASRPLLADRVGNQPQHF.

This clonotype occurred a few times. The CDR3 bases are TGTGCCAGCAGTGGAAGGACTAGCGGGAGGATCCGCTCCTACGAGCAGTACTTC. This encodes CASSGRTSGRIRSYEQYF. The chain has TRBV6-1 and TRBJ2-7; 14 nucleotides agree with TRBD2. Germline lookup yields CDR1 MNHNS and CDR2 SASEGT. V gave up 4 bases and J gave up 0 bases; unmatched junction bases: 8. The CDR3 loop spans 18 amino acids.

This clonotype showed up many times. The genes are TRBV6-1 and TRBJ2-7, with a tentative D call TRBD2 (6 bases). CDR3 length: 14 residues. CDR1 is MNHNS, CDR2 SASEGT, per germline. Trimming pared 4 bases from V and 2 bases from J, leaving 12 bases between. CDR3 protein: CASSGAGGTYEQYF. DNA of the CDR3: TGTGCCAGCAGTGGAGCCGGGGGAACCTACGAGCAGTACTTC.

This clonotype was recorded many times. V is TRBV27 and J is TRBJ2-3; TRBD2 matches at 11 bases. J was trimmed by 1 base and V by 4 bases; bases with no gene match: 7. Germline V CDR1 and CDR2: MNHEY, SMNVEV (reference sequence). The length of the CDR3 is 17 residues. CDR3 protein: CASSSHPGLAGTDTQYF. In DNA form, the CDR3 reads TGTGCCAGCAGTTCCCATCCGGGACTAGCGGGCACAGATACGCAGTATTTT.

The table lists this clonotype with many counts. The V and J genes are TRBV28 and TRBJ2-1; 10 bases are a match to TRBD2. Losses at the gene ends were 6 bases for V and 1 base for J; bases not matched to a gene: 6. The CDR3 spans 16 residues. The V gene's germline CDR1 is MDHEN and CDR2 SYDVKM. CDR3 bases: TGTGCCAGCAGCACGGGACTAGCGCATTCCTACAATGAGCAGTTCTTC. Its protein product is CASSTGLAHSYNEQFF.

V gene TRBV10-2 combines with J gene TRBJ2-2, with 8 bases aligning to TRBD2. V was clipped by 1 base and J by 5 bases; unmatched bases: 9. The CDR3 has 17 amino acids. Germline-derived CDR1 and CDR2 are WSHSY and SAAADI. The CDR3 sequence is CASSEWLAGKATGELFF. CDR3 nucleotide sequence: TGCGCCAGCAGTGAGTGGCTAGCGGGTAAAGCTACCGGGGAGCTGTTTTTT.

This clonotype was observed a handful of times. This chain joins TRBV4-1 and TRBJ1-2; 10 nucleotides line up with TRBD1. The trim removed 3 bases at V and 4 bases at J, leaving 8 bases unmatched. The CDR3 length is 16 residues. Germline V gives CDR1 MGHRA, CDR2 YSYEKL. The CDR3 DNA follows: TGCGCCAGCAGCCAGACCCCCGGGACAGGGGTCTATGGCTACACCTTC. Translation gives CASSQTPGTGVYGYTF.

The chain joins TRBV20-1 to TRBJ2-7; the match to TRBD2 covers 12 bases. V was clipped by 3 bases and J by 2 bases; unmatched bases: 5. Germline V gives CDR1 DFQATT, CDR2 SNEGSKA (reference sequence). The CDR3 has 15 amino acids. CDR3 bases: TGCAGTGCTAGGAAGACTAGCGGGAGTCCCTACGAGCAGTACTTC. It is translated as CSARKTSGSPYEQYF.

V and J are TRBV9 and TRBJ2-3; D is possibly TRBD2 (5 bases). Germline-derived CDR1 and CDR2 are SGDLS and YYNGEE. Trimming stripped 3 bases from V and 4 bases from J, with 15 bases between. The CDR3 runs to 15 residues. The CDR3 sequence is CASSAAVAGADTQYF. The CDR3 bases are TGTGCCAGCAGCGCAGCGGTTGCCGGGGCAGATACGCAGTATTTT.

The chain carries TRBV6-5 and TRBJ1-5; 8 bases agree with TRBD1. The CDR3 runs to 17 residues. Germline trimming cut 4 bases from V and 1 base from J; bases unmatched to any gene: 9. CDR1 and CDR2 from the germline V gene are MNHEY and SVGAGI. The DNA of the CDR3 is TGTGCCAGCAGTTCACGGACAGGGCTGCCGAGCAATCAGCCCCAGCATTTT. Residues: CASSSRTGLPSNQPQHF.